The 13 T cell receptor beta chains below all came from one sample that was sequenced in a study of blood T cell repertoires in COVID-19. Produced via immunoSEQ multiplex PCR; TCRdb's table is partial and in-frame only. There are about 80,000 clones in the sample; around 80% occur only once, and approximately 37% lies in the top ten. The sequencing sample was made of peripheral blood. All receptors come from an elderly man with active or convalescent COVID-19.

The V gene is TRBV19, the J gene TRBJ1-1; D perhaps matches TRBD1 (6 bases). The CDR3 spans 12 residues. Between the trimmed V and J ends, which lost 10 bases and 1 base, there was a span of 10 bases. Germline CDR1 reads LNHDA; CDR2 reads SQIVND (reference sequence). The chain's CDR3 is CATSDRNTEAFF. The CDR3 bases are TGTGCCACCTCGGACAGGAACACTGAAGCTTTCTTT.

V and J are TRBV9 and TRBJ1-2; 7 bases are a match to TRBD1. Germline lookup yields CDR1 SGDLS and CDR2 YYNGEE. The CDR3 is made up of 16 amino acids. The V segment lost 4 bases and the J segment 1 base; nucleotides outside the gene matches: 10. The CDR3 here is CASSTRPDRNNYGYTF. The CDR3 DNA follows: TGTGCCAGCAGCACCCGCCCGGACAGGAATAACTATGGCTACACCTTC.

The rearrangement uses TRBV14 and TRBJ1-5; D is ambiguous. The CDR3 consists of 13 residues. The V gene lost 5 bases and the J gene lost 4 bases, with 9 bases spanning the gap. CDR1 is SGHDN, CDR2 FVKESK, per germline. The CDR3 loop reads CASSATANQPQHF. For the CDR3, the DNA is TGTGCCAGCAGCGCAACAGCTAATCAGCCCCAGCATTTT.

The chain recombines TRBV18 with TRBJ2-7, with TRBD1 identical over 11 bases. Germline loops: CDR1 KGHSH, CDR2 LQKENI. V lost 3 bases and J lost 6; bases outside the gene matches: 7. The CDR3 is 15 residues long. The CDR3: CASSPSGTGGVEQYF. Written as DNA, the CDR3 is TGTGCCAGCTCACCCTCCGGGACAGGGGGAGTCGAGCAGTACTTC.

The chain links TRBV4-1 to TRBJ2-6, with D perhaps TRBD1 (6 bases). Per the germline V gene, CDR1 is MGHRA and CDR2 is YSYEKL. Trimming removed 0 bases at V and 2 bases at J, with 14 bases between. CDR3 length equals 18 residues. CDR3 loop: CASSQDRTARTGANVLTF. DNA of the CDR3: TGCGCCAGCAGCCAAGATAGGACAGCACGGACTGGGGCCAACGTCCTGACTTTC.

The V call is TRBV4-3, the J call TRBJ2-5; D call uncertain. CDR1 is LGHNA, CDR2 YSLEER, per germline. CDR3 length equals 15 residues. Trimming took off 4 bases at V and 5 bases at J, with 17 bases between the two ends. The CDR3 sequence is CASSPRGEVPETQYF. CDR3 in DNA: TGCGCCAGCAGCCCTCGCGGCGAGGTCCCGGAGACCCAGTACTTC.

This clone was counted a few times. This rearrangement joins TRBV7-9 to TRBJ1-2; TRBD1 might be the D (6 bases). V lost 4 bases and J lost 2, with 23 bases in between. The germline V gene has CDR1 SEHNR and CDR2 FQNEAQ (reference sequence). The CDR3 has 18 amino acids. The CDR3 nucleotides are TGTGCCAGCAGCTCCGACAGGTACTTACAGCCCCGGAACTATGGCTACACCTTC. It translates to CASSSDRYLQPRNYGYTF.

This clone has a single count. The rearrangement links TRBV19 to TRBJ1-5, with 8 positions matching TRBD1. Germline CDR1 reads LNHDA; CDR2 reads SQIVND (reference sequence). The CDR3 length is 15 residues. Losses at the gene ends were 5 bases for V and 4 bases for J; bases not matched to a gene: 7. The CDR3 loop is CASSLKRTGNQPQHF. The CDR3 DNA reads TGTGCCAGTAGTCTTAAACGGACAGGGAATCAGCCCCAGCATTTT.

The chain has TRBV15 and TRBJ2-5; the D is unclear. The CDR3 extends over 13 amino acids. Germline CDR1 LNHNV, CDR2 YYDKDF (reference sequence). Trimming shortened V by 3 bases and J by 0 bases, and 5 bases separated the two germline ends. CDR3 bases: TGTGCCACCAGCAGCGACTACCAAGAGACCCAGTACTTC. This translates into CATSSDYQETQYF. Looking up the rest from reference TRBV15 and TRBJ2-5 gives the full variable domain: DAMVIQNPRYQVTQFGKPVTLSCSQTLNHNVMYWYQQKSSQAPKLLFHYYDKDFNNEADTPDNFQSRRPNTSFCFLDIRSPGLGDTAMYLCATSSDYQETQYFGPGTRLLVL.

The chain is built from TRBV7-6 and TRBJ2-7; 9 bases line up with TRBD2. Trimming removed 5 bases from V and 4 bases from J; junction bases left unmatched: 12. The CDR3 loop spans 16 amino acids. Germline-derived CDR1 and CDR2 are SGHVS and FNYEAQ. CDR3 sequence (DNA): TGTGCCAGCAGCCCTCCTCTGAGCGGGAGGTTTTACGAGCAGTACTTC. Its protein product is CASSPPLSGRFYEQYF.

The chain recombines TRBV5-5 with TRBJ2-7; TRBD1 might be the D (5 bases). The CDR3 has 12 residues. Germline V gives CDR1 SGHKS, CDR2 YYEKEE (reference sequence). Trimming removed 5 bases from V and 5 bases from J, with 11 bases in between. The CDR3 nucleotides read TGTGCCAGCAGTTCAGGGATCCACGAGCAGTACTTC. Its translation is CASSSGIHEQYF.

The chain couples TRBV2 to TRBJ1-6, with 8 bases identical to TRBD1. V lost 4 bases and J lost 9; bases outside the gene matches: 11. Germline loops: CDR1 SNHLY, CDR2 FYNNEI. This CDR3 contains 16 residues. Here the CDR3 reads CASSVWSGGASSPLHF. The CDR3 coding sequence is TGTGCCAGCAGTGTCTGGTCAGGGGGCGCCAGTTCACCCCTCCACTTT.

The chain is built from TRBV15 and TRBJ2-7; D may be TRBD1 (7 bases). The CDR3 totals 15 residues. V dropped 1 base and J dropped 8 bases, with 18 bases sitting between them. CDR1 and CDR2 from the germline V gene are LNHNV and YYDKDF (reference sequence). Here the CDR3 reads CATSRVGTALAQQYF. CDR3 nucleotide sequence: TGTGCCACCAGCAGAGTGGGGACAGCACTAGCCCAGCAGTACTTC.